Each of the 5 T cell receptor beta chains below was sequenced from the same sample in a study of cytomegalovirus exposure and HLA in healthy donors. With 60 Vbeta and 13 Jbeta primers, the PCR was carried out. Sequencing was performed with immunoSEQ multiplex PCR; in TCRdb, only in-frame clones are kept and a portion is missing. Seen here are 150,000 to 200,000 clones, 77% observed once, and the top ten hold 1.6%. The source material was PBMCs. These receptors all come from a woman aged 25 to 39 in good health and CMV-seronegative.

The V call is TRBV2, the J call TRBJ2-3; no reliable D call. Trimming stripped 10 bases from V and 2 bases from J, with 7 bases between. Germline V gene lookup returns CDR1 SNHLY and CDR2 FYNNEI. The CDR3 covers 11 residues. DNA for the CDR3: TGTGCCATCTTATACACAGATACGCAGTATTTT. It translates to CAILYTDTQYF.

The chain combines TRBV7-9 with TRBJ1-3, with a weak D call TRBD1 (5 bases). Per the germline V gene, CDR1 is SEHNR and CDR2 is FQNEAQ (reference sequence). Trimming stripped 5 bases from V and 7 bases from J, with 18 bases between. The CDR3 has 15 residues. The CDR3 nucleotides read TGTGCCAGCAGCGCGTCCTCGATTCGGGGGAACACCATATATTTT. Translating gives CASSASSIRGNTIYF.

This chain connects TRBV5-1 to TRBJ2-5; 8 bases line up with TRBD2. Germline V gives CDR1 SGHRS, CDR2 YFSETQ. The CDR3 spans 15 residues. The junction had 9 bases not matched to a gene; V was cut back by 3 bases and J by 5 bases. The CDR3 coding sequence is TGCGCCAGCAGCTGGGGGGGGACTAGTCAGGAGACCCAGTACTTC. Its protein product is CASSWGGTSQETQYF.

This clone has just a few counts. The chain carries TRBV6-4 and TRBJ1-5; weak D call: TRBD1 (5 bases). From germline, CDR1 is MRHNA and CDR2 SNTAGT. V lost 2 bases, J lost 6 bases, and 11 bases lay in between. The CDR3 has 14 residues. CDR3 in DNA: TGTGCCAGCAGTGACAAGGGGCTGGGTCAGCCCCAGCATTTT. Its translation is CASSDKGLGQPQHF.

V usage is TRBV30 and J usage is TRBJ1-2; possible D gene TRBD1, 5 bases. Germline-derived CDR1 and CDR2 are GTSNPN and SVGIG (reference sequence). V lost 7 bases to trimming and J lost 1 base, with 16 bases between them. CDR3 length equals 14 residues. CDR3 in DNA: TGTGCCTTTGGACTGGGACTAGTTAACTATGGCTACACCTTC. Amino acids: CAFGLGLVNYGYTF.